These 25 T cell receptor beta chains were all obtained from the same sample, sequenced in a study of blood T cell repertoires in COVID-19. Clones were sequenced by immunoSEQ multiplex PCR, and TCRdb holds only the in-frame ones, with some missing. Of about 390,000 clones listed, around 87% are singletons. Sequenced material: peripheral blood. The receptors derive from a woman in her sixties with COVID-19, enrolled during active disease.

CDR3 protein: CASSLGQGGQPQHF. In DNA form, the CDR3 reads TGTGCCAGCAGTTTGGGCCAGGGCGGACAGCCCCAGCATTTT. This chain joins TRBV28 and TRBJ1-5; D might be TRBD1 (5 bases). The CDR3 spans 14 residues. V was trimmed by 3 bases and J by 7 bases, leaving 13 bases between them. From germline, CDR1 is MDHEN and CDR2 SYDVKM.

The chain has TRBV6-5 and TRBJ2-7, with TRBD1 matching 10 bases. This CDR3 has 14 residues. The ends lost 11 bases at V and 5 bases at J; junction bases unmatched: 12. CDR1 and CDR2 (germline): MNHEY, SVGAGI. The chain's CDR3 is CASTKPGTGDEQYF. The CDR3 nucleotides are TGTGCCTCAACTAAACCCGGGACAGGGGACGAGCAGTACTTC.

The chain carries TRBV6-6 and TRBJ2-1; TRBD2 matches at 10 bases. V shed 5 bases and J 4 bases; nucleotides not matched to a gene: 14. Germline V CDR1 and CDR2: MNHNY, SVGAGI (reference sequence). This CDR3 comprises 18 residues. CDR3 sequence reads: CASSRRYSGTSAYNEQFF. In DNA form, the CDR3 reads TGTGCCAGCAGTCGCCGTTACTCCGGGACTAGCGCATACAATGAGCAGTTCTTC.

This chain uses TRBV7-8 with TRBJ2-1; 11 bases are shared with TRBD2. In germline, CDR1 is SGHVS, CDR2 FQNEAQ. The CDR3 spans 16 residues. With 1 base clipped from V and 4 bases from J, the junction kept 3 bases outside the gene matches. CDR3: CASSLGRTSGYNEQFF. The CDR3 DNA follows: TGTGCCAGCAGCTTAGGAAGGACTAGCGGGTACAATGAGCAGTTCTTC.

This chain connects TRBV5-4 to TRBJ2-7; no clear D gene. The germline CDR1 and CDR2 sequences are SGHNT and YYREEE (reference sequence). This CDR3 spans 11 amino acids. With 10 bases removed from V and 2 bases from J, the gap between germline ends came to 10 bases. For the CDR3, the DNA is TGTGCCTTCAAAGAGGCCTACGAGCAGTACTTC. As protein: CAFKEAYEQYF.

V usage is TRBV9 and J usage is TRBJ2-2; 12 nucleotides align to TRBD2. This CDR3 has 17 residues. V shed 4 bases, J shed 4 bases, and the junction held 8 bases outside the gene matches. Germline values: CDR1 SGDLS, CDR2 YYNGEE. This chain's CDR3 is CASSLRLAGALTGELFF. The CDR3 DNA reads TGTGCCAGCAGCTTAAGACTAGCGGGGGCCCTCACCGGGGAGCTGTTTTTT.

This clone was recorded once. The chain combines TRBV25-1 with TRBJ1-2; maybe TRBD1 (5 bases). V lost 2 bases and J lost 3, with 10 bases in between. The germline V gene encodes CDR1 MGHDK and CDR2 SYGVNS. The CDR3 sequence is 14 residues long. CDR3 nucleotides: TGTGCCAGCAGTGAAAGGGGATCTGACTATGGCTACACCTTC. This translates into CASSERGSDYGYTF.

The chain uses TRBV29-1 and TRBJ2-7; TRBD1 matches 8 bases. V lost 6 bases, J lost 3 bases, and 7 bases stayed unmatched. CDR1 SQVTM and CDR2 ANQGSEA come from the germline V gene. The CDR3 contains 13 residues. CDR3 bases: TGCAGCGTACTAACAGGGGGAGGCTACGAGCAGTACTTC. Translation gives CSVLTGGGYEQYF.

The genes are TRBV19 and TRBJ1-5; 8 nucleotides align to TRBD1. This CDR3 has 16 residues. V dropped 3 bases and J dropped 0; count of bases not matched to a gene: 4. CDR1 and CDR2 from the germline V gene are LNHDA and SQIVND (reference sequence). The CDR3 region has the DNA TGTGCCAGTAGTATTTTGACAGGGGCTAGCAATCAGCCCCAGCATTTT. Its protein product is CASSILTGASNQPQHF.

CDR3 in amino acids: CASSLPSGGGVPDTQYF. CDR3 DNA sequence: TGCGCCAGCAGCCTGCCCTCTGGCGGGGGGGTCCCAGATACGCAGTATTTT. The chain recombines TRBV5-1 with TRBJ2-3; 9 nucleotides line up with TRBD2. With V trimmed by 4 bases and J by 4 bases, 13 bases remained unmatched. The CDR3 contains 17 residues. Germline CDR1 reads SGHRS; CDR2 reads YFSETQ.

The chain uses TRBV5-4 and TRBJ1-1; 7 bases map to TRBD1. The CDR3 is 14 amino acids. The germline V gene has CDR1 SGHNT and CDR2 YYREEE (reference sequence). Trimming cost V 5 bases and J 1 base; bases outside gene matches: 5. CDR3 nucleotides: TGTGCCAGCAGTAAGGGACAGCAGAACACTGAAGCTTTCTTT. It encodes CASSKGQQNTEAFF. Looking up the rest from reference TRBV5-4 and TRBJ1-1 gives the full variable domain: ETGVTQSPTHLIKTRGQQVTLRCSSQSGHNTVSWYQQALGQGPQFIFQYYREEENGRGNFPPRFSGLQFPNYSSELNVNALELDDSALYLCASSKGQQNTEAFFGQGTRLTVV.

The chain combines TRBV5-1 with TRBJ2-2; a possible D gene is TRBD2 (5 bases). Trimming removed 4 bases from V and 1 base from J, with 17 bases in between. The CDR3 has 17 amino acids. CDR1 is SGHRS, CDR2 YFSETQ, per germline. CDR3 amino acids: CASSREQTSLNTGELFF. For the CDR3, the DNA is TGCGCCAGCAGCAGGGAGCAAACCTCTCTGAACACCGGGGAGCTGTTTTTT.

This clone was picked up a small number of times. This chain links TRBV2 with TRBJ1-5; 7 bases line up with TRBD1. V gave up 5 bases and J gave up 4 bases; unmatched junction bases: 11. The CDR3 totals 16 residues. From germline, CDR1 is SNHLY and CDR2 FYNNEI. DNA of the CDR3: TGTGCCAGCAGTCTCCGGGACAGCCTTTTGAATCAGCCCCAGCATTTT. Its translation: CASSLRDSLLNQPQHF.

The gene calls are TRBV28 and TRBJ2-2, with 8 bases that match TRBD1. After removal of 6 bases from V and 7 bases from J, the junction contained 7 bases not matched to a gene. The CDR3 spans 14 residues. Germline CDR1 is MDHEN and CDR2 is SYDVKM. As DNA, the CDR3 is TGTGCCAGCAGAGCAGGGGGCGCGGTCGGGGAGCTGTTTTTT. It encodes CASRAGGAVGELFF.

The V call is TRBV30, the J call TRBJ1-2; unclear D gene. Germline V gives CDR1 GTSNPN, CDR2 SVGIG (reference sequence). This CDR3 has 11 residues. Trimming stripped 3 bases from V and 5 bases from J, with 7 bases between. Here the CDR3 reads CAWSVAYGYTF. The CDR3 region has the DNA TGTGCCTGGAGCGTGGCATATGGCTACACCTTC.

The chain has TRBV3-1 (or the pseudogene TRBV3-2) and TRBJ2-1, with D possibly being TRBD2 (7 bases). This CDR3 contains 16 residues. V was cut by 4 bases and J by 5 bases, with 18 bases left in between. Germline CDR1 and CDR2: LGHDT and YNNKEL (reference sequence). CDR3 sequence reads: CASSLYWAGADNEQFF. CDR3 DNA sequence: TGTGCCAGCAGCCTATATTGGGCGGGGGCGGACAATGAGCAGTTCTTC.

The V gene is TRBV10-2, the J gene TRBJ1-6, with 8 bases aligning to TRBD1. V shed 7 bases, J shed 7 bases, and the junction held 12 bases outside the gene matches. The CDR3 has 16 residues. Germline assignment: CDR1 WSHSY and CDR2 SAAADI. CDR3 in amino acids: CASTMTGAIQNSPLHF. CDR3 DNA sequence: TGCGCCAGCACCATGACAGGGGCCATCCAGAATTCACCCCTCCACTTT.

The chain carries TRBV6-5 and TRBJ1-5; 10 bases map to TRBD1. Trimming at V came to 6 bases and at J to 4 bases, leaving 3 bases not matched to a gene. The CDR3 is 14 amino acids. Germline V gene lookup returns CDR1 MNHEY and CDR2 SVGAGI. CDR3 amino acids: CASRLGQGNQPQHF. The CDR3 nucleotides are TGTGCCAGCAGACTGGGACAGGGGAATCAGCCCCAGCATTTT.

This rearrangement joins TRBV2 to TRBJ1-2, with D possibly TRBD1 on 6 matching bases. This CDR3 has 13 amino acids. The germline V gene encodes CDR1 SNHLY and CDR2 FYNNEI. V gave up 5 bases and J gave up 8 bases, with 15 bases separating them. This chain's CDR3 is CASSLGGAGGYTF. CDR3 nucleotide sequence: TGTGCCAGCAGTCTGGGGGGGGCTGGAGGCTACACCTTC. The full variable domain, completed using reference TRBV2 and TRBJ1-2, is EPEVTQTPSHQVTQMGQEVILRCVPISNHLYFYWYRQILGQKVEFLVSFYNNEISEKSEIFDDQFSVERPDGSNFTLKIRSTKLEDSAMYFCASSLGGAGGYTFGSGTRLTVV.

V and J are TRBV28 and TRBJ1-1, with D perhaps matching TRBD1 (6 bases). Trimming cost V 5 bases and J 7 bases, with 17 bases left between them. CDR3 size: 14 residues. Germline lookup yields CDR1 MDHEN and CDR2 SYDVKM. In DNA, the CDR3 is TGTGCCAGCAGTCCCCGGGACACATTTATTGAAGCTTTCTTT. It is translated as CASSPRDTFIEAFF.

The table lists this clone with a count of one. This chain uses TRBV9 with TRBJ1-3; tentatively, D is TRBD1 (6 bases). The germline CDR1 and CDR2 sequences are SGDLS and YYNGEE. V was cut by 4 bases and J by 1 base, with 24 bases left in between. CDR3 length: 19 residues. The CDR3 sequence is CASSPPYPQGQYSGNTIYF. CDR3 nucleotides: TGTGCCAGCAGCCCCCCCTACCCACAGGGTCAATATTCTGGAAACACCATATATTTT.

The chain joins TRBV9 to TRBJ2-6, with D uncertain. The CDR3 loop spans 14 amino acids. Germline CDR1 is SGDLS and CDR2 is YYNGEE. Trimming stripped 0 bases from V and 11 bases from J, with 12 bases between. CDR3 bases: TGTGCCAGCAGCGTAGCGGCAGGCCCGGACGTCCTGACTTTC. Translating it yields CASSVAAGPDVLTF.

This clone was counted once. J is TRBJ1-4 and V is TRBV11-2, with unresolved D. This CDR3 contains 13 residues. CDR1 is SGHAT and CDR2 is FQNNGV in the germline V gene. Trimming removed 1 base at V and 8 bases at J, with 8 bases between. In nucleotides, the CDR3 is TGTGCCAGCAGCTTAGCGGGGAGCGAAAAACTGTTTTTT. It is translated as CASSLAGSEKLFF.

This clone turned up a few times. In the same sample, other DNA sequences code for this CDR3. The rearrangement links TRBV5-1 to TRBJ1-1, with TRBD1 matching 7 bases. CDR1 and CDR2 (germline): SGHRS, YFSETQ. V lost 5 bases, J lost 0 bases, and 1 base stayed unmatched. CDR3 size: 13 residues. CDR3 loop: CASRGQLNTEAFF. In DNA, the CDR3 is TGCGCCAGCAGGGGACAGTTGAACACTGAAGCTTTCTTT.

The CDR3 region has the DNA TGTGCCAGCATGTTTTCTACAGGCGGCTATGGCTACACCTTC. Protein: CASMFSTGGYGYTF. This chain links TRBV6-6 with TRBJ1-2, with TRBD1 as a possible D gene (5 bases). Germline V gives CDR1 MNHNY, CDR2 SVGAGI (reference sequence). Trimming removed 7 bases from V and 4 bases from J, with 16 bases in between. The CDR3 runs 14 residues.